This entry is about one T cell receptor beta chain. A TCRbeta library incorporating unique molecular identifiers was prepared. TCRdb called the PCR reads again in MiXCR, with one record for every CDR3 protein. The profile shows 60,000 to 100,000 distinct CDR3 sequences, roughly 20% of them singletons. The entry originates in a study of T-cell reconstitution after alpha-beta-depleted transplantation in children. The CDR3 covers 16 residues. The V segment lost 6 bases and the J segment 7 bases; nucleotides outside the gene matches: 8. The sequence was obtained from a male patient aged 2 to 10 who had a stem cell transplant for acute lymphoblastic leukemia, so the T cells may come from the graft donor. This specimen was PBMCs, mostly from graft donor cells, taken 360 days after TCRalphabeta/CD19-depleted stem cell transplant. The genes are TRBV12-3 or TRBV12-4 and TRBJ2-1; 14 nucleotides align to TRBD2. The CDR3 is CASRPGTSGSKNEQFF. CDR3 in DNA: TGTGCCAGCAGGCCCGGGACTAGCGGGAGTAAGAATGAGCAGTTCTTC.